The entry below describes one T cell receptor (beta chain). Its antigen remains unidentified. V was clipped by 3 bases and J by 2 bases; unmatched bases: 10. CDR3 length equals 17 residues. Germline CDR1 SGDLS, CDR2 YYNGEE. This record belongs to a study of neoadjuvant nivolumab and ipilimumab in lung cancer. Background on the study: The combination arm added day-1 ipilimumab 1 mg/kg to nivolumab 3 mg/kg on days 1, 15, 29.

The table came from immunoSEQ multiplex PCR; TCRdb's copy has only in-frame clones and leaves some out. The repertoire consists of 30,000 or so clones, with approximately 86% occurring once and the leading ten covering 5.1%. Study-level results: Blood richness before therapy tracked richness in tumors resected after neoadjuvant therapy. TCR receptors were sequenced in few samples. Compared with tumor-adjacent uninvolved lung, resected tumors showed greater richness and clonality.

This clonotype was obtained from an adult with non-small cell lung cancer. V usage is TRBV9 and J usage is TRBJ2-2; 7 bases are shared with TRBD1. The specimen comprised tumor tissue, sampled after neoadjuvant nivolumab, alone or with ipilimumab, at or shortly before surgery. CDR3 protein: CASSGQPGQLNTGELFF. CDR3 bases: TGTGCCAGCAGCGGACAACCGGGACAGTTAAACACCGGGGAGCTGTTTTTT.